The 24 T cell receptor beta chains in this list originate from one sample, sequenced in a study of spatial heterogeneity in lung cancer (dated by TCRdb to 2018 to 2020). Library prep was done by 5' RACE. The sequencer listed for this sample is NextSeq 500. TCRdb trimmed public reads at Q25 via fastp, called clones via MiXCR and kept in-frame beta chains. Merged by CDR3 protein, the rows form single entries marked with the most common genes and DNA. The sample profile shows some 22,000 distinct CDR3 sequences; 4.5% to 7% of them were found once. In total, the top ten clones hold 30% to 35% of the sample. The time point label for this specimen denotes: sample taken at primary tumor resection. The starting material was PBMCs, obtained at surgery. These TCRs come from a male donor with early-stage non-small cell lung cancer.

This clonotype was recorded many times. CDR3 in amino acids: CASKKEVSEAFF. CDR3 nucleotide sequence: TGTGCCAGCAAAAAGGAGGTCTCGGAAGCTTTCTTT. This chain links TRBV6-2 or TRBV6-3 with TRBJ1-1; D gene ambiguous. The germline V and J ends were trimmed by 7 bases and 8 bases, with 14 bases remaining between them. CDR1 is MNHEY and CDR2 is SVGEGT in the germline V gene. The CDR3 length is 12 residues.

Ten or more counts support this clonotype. This chain connects TRBV6-6 to TRBJ2-7, with D perhaps matching TRBD1 (6 bases). The CDR3 extends over 12 amino acids. Trimming pared 6 bases from V and 4 bases from J, leaving 10 bases between. Looked up from germline, CDR1 is MNHNY and CDR2 is SVGAGI (reference sequence). The CDR3 nucleotides read TGTGCCAGCAGCCAACAGGGTTACGAGCAGTACTTC. Translating it yields CASSQQGYEQYF.

This clonotype appeared many times. CDR3 coding DNA: TGTGCCAGCAGCCTAAGGTTGACAGGGCGAAAAAGCACAGATACGCAGTATTTT. Protein: CASSLRLTGRKSTDTQYF. The V and J genes are TRBV11-1 and TRBJ2-3; TRBD1 matches 7 bases. The CDR3 contains 18 residues. The germline V gene encodes CDR1 SGHAT and CDR2 FQDESV (reference sequence). Trimming took 5 bases from V and 0 from J; bases not matched to a gene: 14.

Ten or more counts support this clonotype. This chain uses TRBV6-6 with TRBJ2-7; possibly TRBD1 for D (5 bases). Trimming stripped 5 bases from V and 1 base from J, with 12 bases between. Per germline, CDR1 MNHNY and CDR2 SVGAGI (reference sequence). There are 14 residues in the CDR3. DNA of the CDR3: TGTGCCAGCAGTCATCCAGGGCTATCCTACGAGCAGTACTTC. This encodes CASSHPGLSYEQYF.

Many counts were recorded for this clonotype. V is TRBV18 and J is TRBJ2-1, with TRBD2 identical over 8 bases. Germline V gene data show CDR1 as KGHSH and CDR2 as LQKENI. This CDR3 has 13 amino acids. The V segment lost 3 bases and the J segment 10 bases; nucleotides outside the gene matches: 5. The CDR3 bases are TGTGCCAGCTCACCGGGTTCTAGCGGGGAGCAGTTCTTC. Amino acid sequence: CASSPGSSGEQFF.

By share of the sample, this clonotype is medium-sized. The chain links TRBV6-5 to TRBJ2-3; unclear D gene. The CDR3 contains 14 residues. The V gene's germline CDR1 is MNHEY and CDR2 SVGAGI. V lost 0 bases and J lost 1, with 5 bases in between. CDR3 sequence reads: CASSYSSGTDTQYF. CDR3 DNA sequence: TGTGCCAGCAGTTACTCTTCCGGCACAGATACGCAGTATTTT.

In its sample, this clonotype ranks as medium-sized. The DNA for the CDR3 is TGCGCCAGCAGCCAAAAGGGGCCACTAGCGGTCGACGAGCAGTACTTC. As protein: CASSQKGPLAVDEQYF. The chain uses TRBV4-3 and TRBJ2-7, with 8 bases identical to TRBD2. The CDR3 has 16 residues. V lost 2 bases to trimming and J lost 5 bases; unmatched junction nucleotides: 11. CDR1 LGHNA and CDR2 YSLEER come from the germline V gene.

This clonotype was observed at least ten times. The CDR3 nucleotides read TGTGCCAGCAGCTCCCGGAGTGGGTCCTACGAGCAGTACTTC. Translated, it gives CASSSRSGSYEQYF. V is TRBV7-9 and J is TRBJ2-7; D not certain. Germline assignment: CDR1 SEHNR and CDR2 FQNEAQ (reference sequence). V shed 4 bases and J shed 1 base, with 11 bases lying between them. CDR3 length equals 14 residues.

This clonotype showed up many times. This chain joins TRBV18 and TRBJ2-5; D is unresolved. Germline V CDR1 and CDR2: KGHSH, LQKENI. V was pared by 6 bases and J by 2 bases, with 10 bases between. This CDR3 comprises 13 residues. The CDR3 region has the DNA TGTGCCAGCTCCCGGACCCTGCAAGAGACCCAGTACTTC. Its protein product is CASSRTLQETQYF.

In this sample, this clonotype turned up many times. V is TRBV20-1 and J is TRBJ1-1, with TRBD1 matching over 9 bases. The germline V gene has CDR1 DFQATT and CDR2 SNEGSKA (reference sequence). The CDR3 totals 13 residues. The CDR3 bases are TGCAGGCCACAGGGGGCCGGAGACACTGAAGCTTTCTTT. Protein: CRPQGAGDTEAFF.

This clonotype was picked up many times. V is TRBV6-5 and J is TRBJ1-1; no clear D gene. V was cut by 0 bases and J by 3 bases, with 8 bases left in between. This CDR3 has 14 amino acids. The germline V gene encodes CDR1 MNHEY and CDR2 SVGAGI. The DNA of the CDR3 is TGTGCCAGCAGTTACTCGATGGGTCACACTGAAGCTTTCTTT. It specifies CASSYSMGHTEAFF.

This clonotype is medium-sized within its sample. The chain recombines TRBV29-1 with TRBJ2-3; the D gene is possibly TRBD1 (6 bases). Germline values: CDR1 SQVTM, CDR2 ANQGSEA. Trimming shortened V by 7 bases and J by 2 bases, and 10 bases separated the two germline ends. The CDR3 extends over 12 amino acids. In DNA, the CDR3 is TGCAGCGGATCAGGGGCCACAGATACGCAGTATTTT. Translating gives CSGSGATDTQYF.

This clonotype was seen a few times. CDR3 sequence (DNA): TGTGCCACCCTAGCGGTAGGGGGAGATACGCAGTATTTT. Amino acids: CATLAVGGDTQYF. The chain combines TRBV7-9 with TRBJ2-3, with TRBD2 as a possible D gene (7 bases). V was clipped by 10 bases and J by 5 bases, with 16 bases between them. Germline CDR1 and CDR2: SEHNR and FQNEAQ (reference sequence). The CDR3 sequence is 13 residues long.

The chain carries TRBV7-2 and TRBJ1-1; TRBD1 aligns across 7 bases. J lost 6 bases, V lost 6 bases, and 13 bases had no gene match. The CDR3 covers 15 residues. Germline V lookup: CDR1 SGHTA, CDR2 FQGNSA. The CDR3 DNA reads TGTGCCAGCAGTCAATGGGAGGGAGGGACAGCTGAAGCTTTCTTT. It yields the protein CASSQWEGGTAEAFF.

This clonotype was recorded at least ten times. The genes are TRBV18 and TRBJ1-4; TRBD1 is a possible D gene (6 bases). The ends were cut back, 3 bases at V and 0 bases at J, with 8 bases in the middle. CDR3 size: 15 residues. Germline V lookup: CDR1 KGHSH, CDR2 LQKENI. This chain's CDR3 is CASSPRQATNEKLFF. The CDR3 nucleotides are TGTGCCAGCTCACCCCGACAGGCAACTAATGAAAAACTGTTTTTT.

This clonotype was found many times. V usage is TRBV12-3 or TRBV12-4 and J usage is TRBJ2-5; D possibly corresponds to TRBD2 (5 bases). Trimming left V 1 base short and J 1 base short, with 16 bases between. The CDR3 contains 17 residues. CDR3 residues: CASSLGRLGSIQETQYF. In DNA, the CDR3 is TGTGCCAGCAGTTTAGGTCGTTTAGGGAGCATCCAAGAGACCCAGTACTTC.

The gene calls are TRBV7-2 and TRBJ2-5, with D perhaps TRBD2 (5 bases). From germline, CDR1 is SGHTA and CDR2 FQGNSA. Between the trimmed V and J ends, which lost 7 bases and 1 base, there was a span of 19 bases. This CDR3 spans 16 amino acids. The CDR3 nucleotides are TGTGCCAGCACCCCCTGGCTGAGCGGCATCCAAGAGACCCAGTACTTC. It codes for CASTPWLSGIQETQYF.

This clonotype counts as medium-sized (0.01 to 0.1%). The CDR3 nucleotides are TGTGCCAGCAGCCCGCACGACGGGGGCCGCTACGAGCAGTACTTC. Protein sequence: CASSPHDGGRYEQYF. The chain recombines TRBV9 with TRBJ2-7, with D perhaps assigned TRBD1 or TRBD2 (6 bases each). This CDR3 has 15 residues. The V and J ends lost 4 bases and 3 bases respectively, with 17 bases between them. Per the germline V gene, CDR1 is SGDLS and CDR2 is YYNGEE.

There are many counts of this clonotype. The rearrangement uses TRBV3-1 and TRBJ1-1; no firm D call. Per germline, CDR1 LGHDT and CDR2 YNNKEL (reference sequence). The V end lost 4 bases, the J end lost 5 bases, and 11 bases lay between the germline ends. The CDR3 is 13 residues long. The CDR3 DNA reads TGTGCCAGCAGCCCTTCCGGCAGGACTGAAGCTTTCTTT. It specifies CASSPSGRTEAFF.

The table lists this clonotype with many counts. This chain connects TRBV5-1 to TRBJ2-2, with TRBD1 as a possible D gene (6 bases). This CDR3 region has 14 residues. From germline, CDR1 is SGHRS and CDR2 YFSETQ. V shed 7 bases and J shed 5 bases, with 15 bases lying between them. DNA of the CDR3: TGCGCCAGCGACCCAGGGGATTTTACCGGGGAGCTGTTTTTT. The encoded protein is CASDPGDFTGELFF.

This clonotype was seen many times. The V and J genes are TRBV28 and TRBJ2-7; TRBD1 matches 7 bases. The germline gives CDR1 MDHEN, CDR2 SYDVKM. The CDR3 length is 18 residues. V lost 2 bases and J lost 2; bases outside the gene matches: 15. The chain's CDR3 is CASSLPSPQDRRTYEQYF. The CDR3 DNA reads TGTGCCAGCAGTTTACCCTCCCCACAGGACAGGAGAACCTACGAGCAGTACTTC.

This clonotype has at least ten counts. The rearrangement links TRBV5-5 to TRBJ2-7; D is ambiguous. Germline-derived CDR1 and CDR2 are SGHKS and YYEKEE (reference sequence). V shed 4 bases and J shed 6 bases, with 11 bases lying between them. CDR3 size: 12 residues. For the CDR3, the DNA is TGTGCCAGCAGCCTCCGGGTGGTCGAGCAGTACTTC. Its translation is CASSLRVVEQYF. Based on the CDR3 plus reference TRBV5-5 and TRBJ2-7, the full variable domain is DAGVTQSPTHLIKTRGQQVTLRCSPISGHKSVSWYQQVLGQGPQFIFQYYEKEERGRGNFPDRFSARQFPNYSSELNVNALLLGDSALYLCASSLRVVEQYFGPGTRLTVT.

This clonotype was seen once. An end of the junction does not agree with germline; a read error may underlie this. V is TRBV19 and J is TRBJ1-4; D is unclear. Germline values: CDR1 LNHDA, CDR2 SQIVND (reference sequence). This CDR3 region has 13 residues. For the CDR3, the DNA is TGTGCCAGCGGGGTGCAGAGTAATGTAAAACTGTTTTTT. Translated, it gives CASGVQSNVKLFF.

This clonotype was recorded at least ten times. The rearrangement uses TRBV11-2 and TRBJ2-1; 8 bases line up with TRBD2. The CDR3 has 17 amino acids. CDR1 is SGHAT, CDR2 FQNNGV, per germline. Trimming cost V 5 bases and J 8 bases; bases outside gene matches: 17. CDR3 DNA sequence: TGTGCCAGCAGCCTCATTACTAGGGCTAGCGGGTTGGATGAGCAGTTCTTC. This codes for CASSLITRASGLDEQFF.